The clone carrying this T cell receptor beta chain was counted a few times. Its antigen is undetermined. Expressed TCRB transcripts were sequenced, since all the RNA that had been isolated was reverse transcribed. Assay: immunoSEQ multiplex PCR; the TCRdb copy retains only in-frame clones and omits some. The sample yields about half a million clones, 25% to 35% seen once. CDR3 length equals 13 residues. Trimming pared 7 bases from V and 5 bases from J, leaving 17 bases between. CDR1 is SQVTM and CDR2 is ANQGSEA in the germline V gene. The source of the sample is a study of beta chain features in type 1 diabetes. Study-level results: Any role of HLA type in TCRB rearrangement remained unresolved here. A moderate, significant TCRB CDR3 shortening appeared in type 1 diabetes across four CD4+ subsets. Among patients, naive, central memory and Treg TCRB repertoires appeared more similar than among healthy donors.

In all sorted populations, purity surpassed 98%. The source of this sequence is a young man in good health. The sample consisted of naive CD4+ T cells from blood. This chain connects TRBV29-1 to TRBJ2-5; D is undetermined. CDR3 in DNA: TGCAGCGGTGAGCCCCAGGCATGGGAGACCCAGTACTTC. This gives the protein CSGEPQAWETQYF.